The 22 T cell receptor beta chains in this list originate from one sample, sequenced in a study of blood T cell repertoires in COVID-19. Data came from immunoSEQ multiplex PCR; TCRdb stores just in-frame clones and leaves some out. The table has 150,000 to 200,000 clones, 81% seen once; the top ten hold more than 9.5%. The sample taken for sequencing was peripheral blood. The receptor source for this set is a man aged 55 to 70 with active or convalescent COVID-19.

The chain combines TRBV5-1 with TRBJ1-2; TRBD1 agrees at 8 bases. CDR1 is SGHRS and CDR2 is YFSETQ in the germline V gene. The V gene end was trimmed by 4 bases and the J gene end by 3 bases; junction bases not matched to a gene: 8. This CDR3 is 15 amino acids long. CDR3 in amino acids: CASSLQGDKDYGYTF. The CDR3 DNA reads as TGCGCCAGCAGCCTACAGGGGGATAAGGACTATGGCTACACCTTC.

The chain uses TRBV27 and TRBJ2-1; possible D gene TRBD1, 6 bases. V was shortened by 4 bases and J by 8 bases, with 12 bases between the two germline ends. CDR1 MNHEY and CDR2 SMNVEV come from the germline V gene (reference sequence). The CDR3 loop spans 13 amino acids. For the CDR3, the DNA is TGTGCCAGCAGTTCTGGGGGCTGGGATGAGCAGTTCTTC. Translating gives CASSSGGWDEQFF.

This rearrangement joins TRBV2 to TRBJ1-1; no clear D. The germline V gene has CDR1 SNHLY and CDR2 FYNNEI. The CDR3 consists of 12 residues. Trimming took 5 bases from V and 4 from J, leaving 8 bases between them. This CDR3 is CASSYGGTEAFF. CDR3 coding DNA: TGTGCCAGCAGTTACGGTGGCACTGAAGCTTTCTTT.

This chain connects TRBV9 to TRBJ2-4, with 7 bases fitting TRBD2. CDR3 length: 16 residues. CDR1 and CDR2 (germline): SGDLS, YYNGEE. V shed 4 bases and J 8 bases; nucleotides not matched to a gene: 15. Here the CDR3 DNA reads TGTGCCAGCAGCCCACCCCTAGCGGTCTCGATGGACATTCAGTACTTC. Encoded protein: CASSPPLAVSMDIQYF.

The CDR3 bases are TGTGCCAGCAGTTCAGGGCCGGACGAGCAGTACTTC. This gives the protein CASSSGPDEQYF. The chain employs TRBV12-3 or TRBV12-4 and TRBJ2-7, with a possible D match to TRBD1 (5 bases). The CDR3 has 12 amino acids. V was clipped by 4 bases and J by 5 bases, with 9 bases between them.

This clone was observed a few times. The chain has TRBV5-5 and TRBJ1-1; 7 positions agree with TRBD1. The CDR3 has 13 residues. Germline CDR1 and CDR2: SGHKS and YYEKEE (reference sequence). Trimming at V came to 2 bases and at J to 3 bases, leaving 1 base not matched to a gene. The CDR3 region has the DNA TGTGCCAGCAGCTTTCAGGGGGACACTGAAGCTTTCTTT. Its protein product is CASSFQGDTEAFF.

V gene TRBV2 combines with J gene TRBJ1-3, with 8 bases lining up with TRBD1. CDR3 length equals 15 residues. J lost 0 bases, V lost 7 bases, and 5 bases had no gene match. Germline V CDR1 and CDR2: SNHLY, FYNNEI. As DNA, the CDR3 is TGTGCCAGCAAAAGGACAGGGAACTCTGGAAACACCATATATTTT. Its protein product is CASKRTGNSGNTIYF. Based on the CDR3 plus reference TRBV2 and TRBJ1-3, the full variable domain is EPEVTQTPSHQVTQMGQEVILRCVPISNHLYFYWYRQILGQKVEFLVSFYNNEISEKSEIFDDQFSVERPDGSNFTLKIRSTKLEDSAMYFCASKRTGNSGNTIYFGEGSWLTVV.

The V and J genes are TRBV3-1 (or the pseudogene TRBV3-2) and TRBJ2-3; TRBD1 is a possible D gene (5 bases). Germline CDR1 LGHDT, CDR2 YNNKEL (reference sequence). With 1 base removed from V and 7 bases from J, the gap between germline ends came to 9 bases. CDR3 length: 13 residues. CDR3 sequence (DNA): TGTGCCAGCAGCCAAGTTAGGGGCTATACGCAGTATTTT. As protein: CASSQVRGYTQYF.

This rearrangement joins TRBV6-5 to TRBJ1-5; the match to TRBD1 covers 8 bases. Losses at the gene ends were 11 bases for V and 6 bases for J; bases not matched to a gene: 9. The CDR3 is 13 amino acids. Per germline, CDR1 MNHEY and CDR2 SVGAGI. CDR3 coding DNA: TGTGCCGGCGGGGCAGGGGGCTTTCAGCCCCAGCATTTT. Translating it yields CAGGAGGFQPQHF.

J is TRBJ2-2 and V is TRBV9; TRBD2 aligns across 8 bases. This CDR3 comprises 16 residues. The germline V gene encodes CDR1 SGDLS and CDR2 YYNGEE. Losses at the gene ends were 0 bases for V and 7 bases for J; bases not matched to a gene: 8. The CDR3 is CASSVGAGELHGELFF. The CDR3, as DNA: TGTGCCAGCAGCGTAGGAGCGGGAGAACTCCACGGGGAGCTGTTTTTT.

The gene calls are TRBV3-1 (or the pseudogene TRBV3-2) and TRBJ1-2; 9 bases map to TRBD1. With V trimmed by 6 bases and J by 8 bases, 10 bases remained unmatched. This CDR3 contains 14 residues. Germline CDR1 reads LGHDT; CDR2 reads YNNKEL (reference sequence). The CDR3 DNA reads TGTGCCAGCAGACCGCCGGGACAGGGAGGCGGCTACACCTTC. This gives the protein CASRPPGQGGGYTF.

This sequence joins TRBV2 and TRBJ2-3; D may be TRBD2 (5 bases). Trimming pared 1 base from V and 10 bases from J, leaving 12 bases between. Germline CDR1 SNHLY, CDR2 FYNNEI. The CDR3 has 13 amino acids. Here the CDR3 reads CASSEDYNGAQYF. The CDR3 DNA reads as TGTGCCAGCAGTGAAGATTACAACGGGGCGCAGTATTTT.

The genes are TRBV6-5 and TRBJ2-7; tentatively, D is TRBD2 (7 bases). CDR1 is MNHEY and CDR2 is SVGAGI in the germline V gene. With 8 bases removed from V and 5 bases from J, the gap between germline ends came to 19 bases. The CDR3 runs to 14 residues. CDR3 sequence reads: CASDLWGGLNEQYF. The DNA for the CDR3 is TGTGCCAGCGACCTATGGGGGGGGCTCAACGAGCAGTACTTC.

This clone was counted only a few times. CDR3 DNA sequence: TGTGCCAGTAATGTCCCGGGACAGGGTCAAGGGGAAAAACTGTTTTTT. Encoded protein: CASNVPGQGQGEKLFF. V is TRBV2 and J is TRBJ1-4; 9 nucleotides line up with TRBD1. The V and J ends lost 9 bases and 8 bases, in that order; junction bases with no gene match: 16. The CDR3 is 16 residues long. The V gene's germline CDR1 is SNHLY and CDR2 FYNNEI.

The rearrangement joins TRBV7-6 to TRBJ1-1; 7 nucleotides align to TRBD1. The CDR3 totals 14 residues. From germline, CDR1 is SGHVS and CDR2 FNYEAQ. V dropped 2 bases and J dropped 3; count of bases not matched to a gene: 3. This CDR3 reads CASSLSRGDTEAFF. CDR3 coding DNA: TGTGCCAGCAGCTTAAGCAGGGGGGACACTGAAGCTTTCTTT.

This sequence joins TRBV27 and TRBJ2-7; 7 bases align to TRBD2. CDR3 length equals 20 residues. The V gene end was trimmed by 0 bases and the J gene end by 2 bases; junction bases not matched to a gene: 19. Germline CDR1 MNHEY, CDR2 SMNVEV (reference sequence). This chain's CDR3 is CASSLSHLSAGVVEPYEQYF. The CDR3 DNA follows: TGTGCCAGCAGTTTATCCCACCTCAGCGCGGGAGTTGTCGAGCCCTACGAGCAGTACTTC.

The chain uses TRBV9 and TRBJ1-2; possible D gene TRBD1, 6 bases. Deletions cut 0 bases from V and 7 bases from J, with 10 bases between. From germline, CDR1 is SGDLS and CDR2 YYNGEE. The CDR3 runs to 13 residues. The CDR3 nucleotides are TGTGCCAGCAGCGTAGTTAGCAGGGGTGGCTACACCTTC. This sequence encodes CASSVVSRGGYTF.

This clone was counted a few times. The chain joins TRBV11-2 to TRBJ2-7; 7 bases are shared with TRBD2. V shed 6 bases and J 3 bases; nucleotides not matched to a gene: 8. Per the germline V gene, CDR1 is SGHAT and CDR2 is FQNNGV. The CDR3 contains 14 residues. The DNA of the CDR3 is TGTGCCAGCAGACTGGGGGGGATTATCTACGAGCAGTACTTC. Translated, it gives CASRLGGIIYEQYF.

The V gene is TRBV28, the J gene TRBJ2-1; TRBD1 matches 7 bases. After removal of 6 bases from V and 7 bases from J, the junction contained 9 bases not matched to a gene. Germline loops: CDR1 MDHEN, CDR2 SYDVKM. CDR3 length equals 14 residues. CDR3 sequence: CASRERQGRNEQFF. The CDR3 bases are TGTGCCAGCAGGGAAAGACAGGGAAGGAATGAGCAGTTCTTC.

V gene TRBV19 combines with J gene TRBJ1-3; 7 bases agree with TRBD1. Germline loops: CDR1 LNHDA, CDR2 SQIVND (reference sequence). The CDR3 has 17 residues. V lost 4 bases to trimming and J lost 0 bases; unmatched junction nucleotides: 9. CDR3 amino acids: CASSRKGQTLSGNTIYF. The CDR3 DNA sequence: TGTGCCAGTAGTAGAAAGGGACAGACCCTCTCTGGAAACACCATATATTTT.

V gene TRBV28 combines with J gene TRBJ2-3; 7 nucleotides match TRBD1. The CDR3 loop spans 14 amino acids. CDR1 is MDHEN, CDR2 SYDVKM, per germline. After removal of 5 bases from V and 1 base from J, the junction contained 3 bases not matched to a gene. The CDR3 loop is CASSTGQGTDTQYF. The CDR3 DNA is TGTGCCAGCAGTACCGGACAGGGCACAGATACGCAGTATTTT.

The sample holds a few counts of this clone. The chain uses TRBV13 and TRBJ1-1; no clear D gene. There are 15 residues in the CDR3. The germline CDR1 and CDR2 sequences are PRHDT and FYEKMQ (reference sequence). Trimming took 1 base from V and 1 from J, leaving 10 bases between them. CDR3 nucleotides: TGTGCCAGCAGCTTAGCGGGTGCGGCGAACACTGAAGCTTTCTTT. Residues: CASSLAGAANTEAFF.